This T cell receptor beta chain emerged from a study of cytomegalovirus exposure and HLA in healthy donors. Study results and caveats: There were reportedly fewer N-insertions in an Asian-associated ancestry cluster than the roughly 670-donor mean, in a later analysis. Listed as cytomegalovirus-associated were over 150 TCR beta chains.

This CDR3 is built from 12 residues. Per germline, CDR1 SGHDT and CDR2 YYEEEE. Trimming at V came to 3 bases and at J to 10 bases, leaving 3 bases not matched to a gene. The PCR was carried out with 60 Vbeta primers and 13 Jbeta primers. Original data processing: Per a later analysis, the number of unique TCR beta chains was 75 million to 90 million, of which around 9.9 million were shared. The protocol was immunoSEQ multiplex PCR, while the TCRdb copy is restricted to in-frame clones and leaves out a portion. Clonal size and the V and J genes are those of that table, whereas D and trimming came from the DNA. The data show around 110,000 clones, 70% to 80% seen once. As concerns this clone: The antigen is not known.

Input material: PBMCs. This clonotype originated in a man between 25 and 39 years old in good health and CMV-seropositive. This chain uses TRBV5-6 with TRBJ1-2; 10 positions match TRBD1. CDR3 nucleotide sequence: TGTGCCAGCAGCTCCGGGACAGGGGCCTACACCTTC. This sequence encodes CASSSGTGAYTF. Full variable domain (missing parts from reference TRBV5-6 and TRBJ1-2): DAGVTQSPTHLIKTRGQQVTLRCSPKSGHDTVSWYQQALGQGPQFIFQYYEEEERQRGNFPDRFSGHQFPNYSSELNVNALLLGDSALYLCASSSGTGAYTFGSGTRLTVV.